The clone carrying this TCR beta chain was seen more than once but under ten times. The data derive from a study of CD8+ T cells in alopecia areata. Trimming removed 3 bases at V and 2 bases at J, with 13 bases between. The CDR3 runs 14 residues. The V gene's germline CDR1 is GTSNPN and CDR2 SVGIG (reference sequence). cDNA serving as the sequencing template came from extracted, reverse transcribed RNA. Repertoires were generated with immunoSEQ multiplex PCR, while TCRdb's copy carries only in-frame clones and drops some. The table records 130,000 to 150,000 clones, approximately 50% of them present only once.

Sequenced here: CD4+ T cells sorted from blood, sampled at week 0. The sequence was obtained from a human donor with alopecia areata. The rearrangement joins TRBV30 to TRBJ1-2; D is perhaps TRBD1 (6 bases). This CDR3 reads CAWRFEDRNYGYTF. CDR3 in DNA: TGTGCCTGGAGATTCGAGGACAGAAACTATGGCTACACCTTC. The whole variable domain, remainder taken from reference TRBV30 and TRBJ1-2, is SQTIHQWPATLVQPVGSPLSLECTVEGTSNPNLYWYRQAAGRGLQLLFYSVGIGQISSEVPQNLSASRPQDRQFILSSKKLLLSDSGFYLCAWRFEDRNYGYTFGSGTRLTVV.